This TCR beta chain was recovered during a study of T cells in Graves' hyperthyroidism and ophthalmopathy. At the level of the study: Peripheral blood was secured at the point of initial diagnosis, before any treatment. Study-level results: With a median lead of about 6.9 months before onset, the model predicted ophthalmopathy. Patients with ophthalmopathy were separated from those with stable hyperthyroidism by a 13 V-J model.

Under 3 months was the duration of disease in ophthalmopathy patients, who also had a Clinical Activity Score of at least 3 and a NOSPECS grade of at least 4. This clonotype came up many times. The antigen remains unidentified. Amplification of TCR beta CDR3 regions was performed using RNA transcripts as template. The HTBI set primed first-round TCR CDR3 RT-PCR. TCRdb fed the multiplex PCR reads into MiXCR, producing one record per CDR3 protein. Of about 410,000 distinct CDR3 sequences listed, about 14% are singletons. Germline V gene sequence: CDR1 SGHRS, CDR2 YFSETQ. The CDR3 has 15 residues. V was trimmed by 4 bases and J by 2 bases, leaving 14 bases between them.

Sequenced sample: blood. This chain links TRBV5-1 with TRBJ2-3; possibly TRBD1 for D (6 bases). This receptor was obtained from a woman aged 30 to 39 with Graves' ophthalmopathy. The CDR3 coding sequence is TGCGCCAGCAGCCAGGACAGACCCGACACAGATACGCAGTATTTT. Translating gives CASSQDRPDTDTQYF.